One and the same sample provided the 2 T cell receptor beta chains below, sequenced in a study of early T cells in non-severe SARS-CoV-2 infection. TCRdb independently ran MiXCR on the 5' RACE reads; one entry per CDR3 protein. The table shows around 67,000 distinct CDR3 sequences, with 9.5% to 12% occurring only once. This sample comprised whole blood, obtained at baseline. Every receptor here comes from an adult who was a healthcare worker with PCR-confirmed SARS-CoV-2 infection or an uninfected control (not recorded which).

This clonotype was seen a handful of times. The chain recombines TRBV11-2 with TRBJ2-2; maybe TRBD1 (6 bases). V was clipped by 5 bases and J by 3 bases, with 16 bases between them. This CDR3 is built from 16 residues. Germline lookup yields CDR1 SGHAT and CDR2 FQNNGV. DNA for the CDR3: TGTGCCAGCAGCCTCCGGGCAGGGGATTACACCGGGGAGCTGTTTTTT. It encodes CASSLRAGDYTGELFF.

This chain connects TRBV6-1 to TRBJ2-3, with D possibly TRBD2 on 6 matching bases. V lost 8 bases to trimming and J lost 6 bases, with 30 bases between them. Per the germline V gene, CDR1 is MNHNS and CDR2 is SASEGT. The CDR3 loop spans 18 amino acids. The CDR3 reads CASSTKRGLAWFGDTQYF. In DNA form, the CDR3 reads TGTGCCAGCTCCACGAAACGGGGTCTAGCGTGGTTCGGGGATACGCAGTATTTT.